These 3 T cell receptor beta chains were all obtained from the same sample, sequenced in a study of blood T cell repertoires in COVID-19. TCRdb keeps only in-frame clones here, not all; method: immunoSEQ multiplex PCR. The repertoire holds approximately 260,000 clones, 70% to 90% seen once, with roughly 4% in the top ten. Material for sequencing was peripheral blood. These receptors all come from a man younger than 35 with active or convalescent COVID-19.

J is TRBJ1-2 and V is TRBV28, with 7 positions matching TRBD1. The CDR3 has 15 residues. The germline CDR1 and CDR2 sequences are MDHEN and SYDVKM. Trimming removed 4 bases from V and 5 bases from J; junction bases left unmatched: 10. DNA for the CDR3: TGTGCCAGCAGTTCCCCCGGGACAGTGGGGTATGGCTACACCTTC. It is translated as CASSSPGTVGYGYTF.

The chain carries TRBV18 and TRBJ1-5; D is undetermined. CDR1 and CDR2 from the germline V gene are KGHSH and LQKENI. V was cut by 1 base and J by 1 base, with 8 bases left in between. This CDR3 contains 15 residues. The CDR3 DNA follows: TGTGCCAGCTCACCACAAGGAGGAAGCAATCAGCCCCAGCATTTT. It is translated as CASSPQGGSNQPQHF.

The chain combines TRBV7-3 with TRBJ1-1; possible D gene TRBD1, 6 bases. V was cut by 5 bases and J by 3 bases, with 10 bases left in between. From germline, CDR1 is SGHTA and CDR2 FQGTGA. The CDR3 runs to 13 residues. As DNA, the CDR3 is TGTGCCAGCAGCCCACAGGGTGACACTGAAGCTTTCTTT. Protein: CASSPQGDTEAFF.